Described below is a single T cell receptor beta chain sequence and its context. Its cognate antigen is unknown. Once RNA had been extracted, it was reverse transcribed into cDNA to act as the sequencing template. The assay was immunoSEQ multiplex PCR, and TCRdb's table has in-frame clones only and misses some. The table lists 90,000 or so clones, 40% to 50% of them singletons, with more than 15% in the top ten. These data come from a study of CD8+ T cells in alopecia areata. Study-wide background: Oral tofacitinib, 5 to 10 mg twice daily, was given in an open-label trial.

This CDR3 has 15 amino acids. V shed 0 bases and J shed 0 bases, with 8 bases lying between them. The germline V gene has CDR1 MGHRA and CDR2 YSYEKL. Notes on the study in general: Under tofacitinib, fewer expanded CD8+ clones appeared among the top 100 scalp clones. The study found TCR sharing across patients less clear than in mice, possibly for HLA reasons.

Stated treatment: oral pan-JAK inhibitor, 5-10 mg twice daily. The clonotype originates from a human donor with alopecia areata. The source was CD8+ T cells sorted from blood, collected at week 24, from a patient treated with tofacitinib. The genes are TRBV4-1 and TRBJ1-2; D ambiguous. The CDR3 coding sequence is TGCGCCAGCAGCCAAGATGCCGGTTCTAACTATGGCTACACCTTC. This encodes CASSQDAGSNYGYTF.